This is a list of T cell receptor beta chains from one sample in a study of blood T cells in healthy people across ages. Each CDR3 protein is one row after TCRdb ran MiXCR on the 5' RACE reads. The table includes about 680,000 distinct CDR3 sequences, about half detected once. Sequencing was done on a sample of blood. Every receptor here comes from a woman aged 60-75 years in good health. Both conserved end residues are part of each CDR3. The D gene is left open where the match is weak. The size field is filled for only some rows; it gives once, few, many or a size class.

NA,NA,TRBV10-3,TRBJ2-1,TGTGCCATCAGCGAATACGACAGGAAGGGCAATGAGCAGTTCTTC,CAISEYDRKGNEQFF
few,TRBD2,TRBV11-3,TRBJ2-1,TGTGCCAGCAGCCCCCAACTAGCGGGGTTCAATGAGCAGTTCTTC,CASSPQLAGFNEQFF
NA,NA,TRBV12-3/TRBV12-4,TRBJ1-6,TGTGCCAGCAGTCGCACAGCGACCAAATACTATAATTCACCCCTCCACTTT,CASSRTATKYYNSPLHF
few,NA,TRBV7-2,TRBJ1-2,TGTGCCAGCAGCCCACAGGGAACCTATGGCTACACCTTC,CASSPQGTYGYTF
few,NA,TRBV3-1,TRBJ2-3,TGTGCTAGCAGCCAAAGGACCATCACAGATACGCAGTATTTT,CASSQRTITDTQYF
NA,TRBD1,TRBV20-1,TRBJ2-5,TGCAGTGCTCGCCGGACAGGGCAGACCCAGTACTTC,CSARRTGQTQYF
NA,NA,TRBV19,TRBJ2-3,TGTGCCAGTAGTCCGTCAGGGATGTGGCCAGATACGCAGTATTTT,CASSPSGMWPDTQYF
few,TRBD2,TRBV20-1,TRBJ2-3,TGCAGTGCTCCTCTAGCGGGAAAGCTAAATACGCAGTATTTT,CSAPLAGKLNTQYF
NA,NA,TRBV21-1,TRBJ2-1,TGTGCCAGCAGCGGACCGGGACTAGCGATCGGGTCCTACAATGAGCAGTTCTTC,CASSGPGLAIGSYNEQFF
NA,TRBD1,TRBV3-1,TRBJ2-7,TGTGCCAGCAGCCAAGAAGGGGGACAGGGGCTCTACGAGCAGTACTTC,CASSQEGGQGLYEQYF
once,NA,TRBV4-2,TRBJ2-7,TGTGCCAGCAGCCCCCAATCCAGCGAGCAGTACTTC,CASSPQSSEQYF
NA,NA,TRBV27,TRBJ2-7,TGTGCCAGCAGTTCCCGCAGCGACGAGCAGTACTTC,CASSSRSDEQYF
few,TRBD2,TRBV20-1,TRBJ2-1,TGCAGTGCTAGAGACCCGGGACTAGCAGCAAATGAGCAGTTCTTC,CSARDPGLAANEQFF
few,TRBD2,TRBV10-3,TRBJ2-7,TGTGCCATCAGTGATCCTTCTAGCGGGCGGGGAACCTACGAGCAGTACTTC,CAISDPSSGRGTYEQYF
NA,NA,TRBV6-2/TRBV6-3,TRBJ1-5,TGTGCCAGCAGTTACTCGGGCAGGAGCAATCAGCCCCTGCATTTT,CASSYSGRSNQPLHF
NA,TRBD1,TRBV5-5,TRBJ2-1,TGTGCCAGCAGCTATGACAGGGGGAATAACAATGAGCGGTTCTTC,CASSYDRGNNNERFF
NA,TRBD2,TRBV11-2,TRBJ2-5,TGTGCCAGCAGCGGTGGGGGGGGTCACCAAGAGACCCAGTACTTC,CASSGGGGHQETQYF
few,NA,TRBV7-9,TRBJ1-2,TGTGCCAGCAGCGTCAACAGGGTGACTAACTATGGCTACACCTTC,CASSVNRVTNYGYTF
NA,NA,TRBV3-1,TRBJ2-1,TGTGCCAGCAGCCTCTCCGGAGGACGGGTCTACAATGAGCAGTTCTTC,CASSLSGGRVYNEQFF
NA,NA,TRBV6-2/TRBV6-3,TRBJ1-6,TGTGCCAGCAGTCCCACTGCCAAGAATTCACCCCTCCACTTT,CASSPTAKNSPLHF
NA,NA,TRBV2,TRBJ2-3,TGTGCCAGTCTCCCTAGCACAGATACGCAGTATTTT,CASLPSTDTQYF
NA,TRBD1,TRBV5-1,TRBJ2-5,TGCGCCAGCAGCGTCCGGGACAGGGGGCAAGAGACCCAGTACTTC,CASSVRDRGQETQYF
once,TRBD2,TRBV9,TRBJ2-1,TGTGCCAGCAGCGCGACTAGCGGGCTCACCTACAATGAGCAGTTCTTC,CASSATSGLTYNEQFF
few,NA,TRBV7-2,TRBJ2-1,TGTGCCAGCAGCACTGACTGGGTTGCAACCAATGAGCAGTTCTTC,CASSTDWVATNEQFF
few,NA,TRBV7-9,TRBJ2-3,TGTGCCAGCACCCCGGCCAAGGCAGATACGCAGTATTTT,CASTPAKADTQYF
NA,NA,TRBV20-1,TRBJ2-2,TGCAGTGCTCCCGGGACTTCGAACACCGGGGAGCTGTTTTTT,CSAPGTSNTGELFF
NA,NA,TRBV29-1,TRBJ2-1,TGCAGCGTTGCGTCCTACAATGAGCAGTTCTTC,CSVASYNEQFF
NA,NA,TRBV7-2,TRBJ2-5,TGTGCCAGCAGCCCCCTCGGCGTGGGGGGAGGAGAGACCCAGTACTTC,CASSPLGVGGGETQYF
few,TRBD1,TRBV10-3,TRBJ2-1,TGTGCCATCAGTGATGGCAGGGGGCCGAATGAGCAGTTCTTC,CAISDGRGPNEQFF
NA,TRBD2,TRBV7-3,TRBJ2-5,TGTGCCAGCAGCAAGACTAGCAGCAGCCAAGAGACCCAGTACTTC,CASSKTSSSQETQYF
once,NA,TRBV10-3,TRBJ2-5,TGTGCCATCAGTGAGGGTAGCAGGGCGGAGACCCAGTACTTC,CAISEGSRAETQYF
few,TRBD1,TRBV10-3,TRBJ2-3,TGTGCCATCAGTGACAGTGCAGGGGGAGATACGCAGTATTTT,CAISDSAGGDTQYF
NA,NA,TRBV5-6,TRBJ2-7,TGTGCCAGCAGCCTTAGAACGGGAAGGGAAATATACGAGCAGTACTTC,CASSLRTGREIYEQYF
NA,TRBD1,TRBV7-8,TRBJ2-5,TGTGCCAGCAGCCTGGGACAGGGGGTAATGAATGAGCAGTACTTC,CASSLGQGVMNEQYF